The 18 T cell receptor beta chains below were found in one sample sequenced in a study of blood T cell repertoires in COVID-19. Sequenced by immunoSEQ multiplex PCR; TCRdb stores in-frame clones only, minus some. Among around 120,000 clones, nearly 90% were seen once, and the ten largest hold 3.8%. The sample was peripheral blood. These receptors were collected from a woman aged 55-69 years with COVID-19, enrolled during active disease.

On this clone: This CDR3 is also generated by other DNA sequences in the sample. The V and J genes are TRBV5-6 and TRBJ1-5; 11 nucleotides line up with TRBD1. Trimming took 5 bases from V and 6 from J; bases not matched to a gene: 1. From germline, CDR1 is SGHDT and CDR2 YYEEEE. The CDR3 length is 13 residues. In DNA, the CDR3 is TGTGCCAGCAGTGGGACAGGGGGTCAGCCCCAGCATTTT. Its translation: CASSGTGGQPQHF.

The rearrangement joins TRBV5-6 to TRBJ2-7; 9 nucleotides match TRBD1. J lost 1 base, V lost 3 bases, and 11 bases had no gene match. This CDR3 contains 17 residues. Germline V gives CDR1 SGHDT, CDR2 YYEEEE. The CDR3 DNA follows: TGTGCCAGCAGCTCCAACAGGGGGCTACAACAATCCTACGAGCAGTACTTC. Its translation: CASSSNRGLQQSYEQYF. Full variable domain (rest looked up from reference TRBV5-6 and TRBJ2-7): DAGVTQSPTHLIKTRGQQVTLRCSPKSGHDTVSWYQQALGQGPQFIFQYYEEEERQRGNFPDRFSGHQFPNYSSELNVNALLLGDSALYLCASSSNRGLQQSYEQYFGPGTRLTVT.

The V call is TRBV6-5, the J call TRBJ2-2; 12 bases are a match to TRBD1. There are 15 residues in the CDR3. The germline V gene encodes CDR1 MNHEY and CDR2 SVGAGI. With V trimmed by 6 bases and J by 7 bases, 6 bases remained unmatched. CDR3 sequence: CASRTGQGAGGELFF. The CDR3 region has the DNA TGTGCCAGCAGGACGGGACAGGGGGCCGGCGGGGAGCTGTTTTTT.

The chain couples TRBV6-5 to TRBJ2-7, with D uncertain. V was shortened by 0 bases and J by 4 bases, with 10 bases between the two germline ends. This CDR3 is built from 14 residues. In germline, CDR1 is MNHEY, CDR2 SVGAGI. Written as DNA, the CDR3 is TGTGCCAGCAGTTACTCTTATGGCAGTTACGAGCAGTACTTC. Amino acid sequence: CASSYSYGSYEQYF.

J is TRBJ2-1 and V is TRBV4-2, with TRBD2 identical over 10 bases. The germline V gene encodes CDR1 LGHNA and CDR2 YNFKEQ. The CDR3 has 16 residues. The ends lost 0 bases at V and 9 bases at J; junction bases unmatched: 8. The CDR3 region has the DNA TGTGCCAGCAGCCAAGACATCCTAGCGGGGGACAGTGAGCAGTTCTTC. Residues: CASSQDILAGDSEQFF.

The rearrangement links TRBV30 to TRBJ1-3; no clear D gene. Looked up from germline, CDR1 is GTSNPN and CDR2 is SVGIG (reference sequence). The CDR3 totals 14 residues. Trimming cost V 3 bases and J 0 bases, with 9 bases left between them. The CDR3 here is CAWSLGLSGNTIYF. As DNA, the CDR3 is TGTGCCTGGAGCCTAGGTCTCTCTGGAAACACCATATATTTT.

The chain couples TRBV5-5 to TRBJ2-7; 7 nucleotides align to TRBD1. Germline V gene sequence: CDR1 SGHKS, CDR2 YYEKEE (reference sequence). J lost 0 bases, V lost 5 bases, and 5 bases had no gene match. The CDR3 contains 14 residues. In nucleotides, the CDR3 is TGTGCCAGCAGTCAAACAGGGGACTCCTACGAGCAGTACTTC. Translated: CASSQTGDSYEQYF.

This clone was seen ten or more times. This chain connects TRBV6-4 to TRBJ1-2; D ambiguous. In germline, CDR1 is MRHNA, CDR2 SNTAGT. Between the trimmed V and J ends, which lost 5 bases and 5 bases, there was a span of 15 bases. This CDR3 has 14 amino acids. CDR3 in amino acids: CASSPESGSYGYTF. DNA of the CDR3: TGTGCCAGCAGTCCGGAGTCGGGGTCGTATGGCTACACCTTC.

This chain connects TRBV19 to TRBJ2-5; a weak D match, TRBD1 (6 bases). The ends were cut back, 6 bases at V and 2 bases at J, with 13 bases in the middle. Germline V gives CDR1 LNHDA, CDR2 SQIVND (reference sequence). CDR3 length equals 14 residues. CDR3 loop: CASSSGTTQETQYF. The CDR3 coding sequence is TGTGCCAGTAGCTCCGGGACAACGCAAGAGACCCAGTACTTC.

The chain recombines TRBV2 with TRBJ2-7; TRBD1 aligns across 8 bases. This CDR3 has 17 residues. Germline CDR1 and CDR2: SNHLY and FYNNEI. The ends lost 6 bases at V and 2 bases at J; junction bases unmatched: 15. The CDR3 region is CASRRDMGTGIAYEQYF. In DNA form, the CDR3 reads TGTGCCAGCAGACGAGATATGGGGACAGGCATAGCCTACGAGCAGTACTTC.

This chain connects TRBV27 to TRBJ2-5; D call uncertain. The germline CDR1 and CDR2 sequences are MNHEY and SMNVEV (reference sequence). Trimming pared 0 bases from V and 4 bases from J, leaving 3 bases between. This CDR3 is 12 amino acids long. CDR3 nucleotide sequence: TGTGCCAGCAGTTTATCCGGAGAGACCCAGTACTTC. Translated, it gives CASSLSGETQYF.

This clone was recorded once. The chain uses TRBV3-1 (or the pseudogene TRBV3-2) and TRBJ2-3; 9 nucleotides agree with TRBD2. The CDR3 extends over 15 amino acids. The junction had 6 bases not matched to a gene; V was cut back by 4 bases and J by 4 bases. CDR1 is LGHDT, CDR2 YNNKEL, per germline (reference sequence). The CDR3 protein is CASSPGTSNSDTQYF. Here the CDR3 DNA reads TGTGCCAGCAGCCCCGGGACTAGCAATTCAGATACGCAGTATTTT.

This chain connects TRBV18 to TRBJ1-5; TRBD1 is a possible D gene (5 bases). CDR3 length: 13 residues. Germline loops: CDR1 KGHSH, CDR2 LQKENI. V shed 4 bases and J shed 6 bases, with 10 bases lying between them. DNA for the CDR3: TGTGCCAGCTCACAGACAGCTAGTCAGCCCCAGCATTTT. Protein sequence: CASSQTASQPQHF.

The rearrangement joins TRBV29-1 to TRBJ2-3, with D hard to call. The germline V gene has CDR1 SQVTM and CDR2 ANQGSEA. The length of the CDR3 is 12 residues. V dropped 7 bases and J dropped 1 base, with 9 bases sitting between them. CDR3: CSDRIGTDTQYF. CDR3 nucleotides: TGCAGCGATCGAATAGGCACAGATACGCAGTATTTT.

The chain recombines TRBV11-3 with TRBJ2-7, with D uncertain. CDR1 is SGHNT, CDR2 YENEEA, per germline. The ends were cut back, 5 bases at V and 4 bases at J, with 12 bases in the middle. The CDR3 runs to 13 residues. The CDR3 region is CASSRDYGYEQYF. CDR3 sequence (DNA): TGTGCCAGCAGCCGAGATTACGGGTACGAGCAGTACTTC. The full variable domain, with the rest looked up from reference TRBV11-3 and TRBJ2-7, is EAGVVQSPRYKIIEKKQPVAFWCNPISGHNTLYWYLQNLGQGPELLIRYENEEAVDDSQLPKDRFSAERLKGVDSTLKIQPAELGDSAVYLCASSRDYGYEQYFGPGTRLTVT.

CDR3 in amino acids: CASSLGTGSNTEAFF. The CDR3, as DNA: TGTGCCAGCAGCCTAGGGACTGGCTCGAACACTGAAGCTTTCTTT. The chain links TRBV9 to TRBJ1-1; D is possibly TRBD1 (5 bases). Germline CDR1 SGDLS, CDR2 YYNGEE. The CDR3 sequence is 15 residues long. Trimming shortened V by 4 bases and J by 1 base, and 14 bases separated the two germline ends. The whole variable domain, filled in from reference TRBV9 and TRBJ1-1, reads DSGVTQTPKHLITATGQRVTLRCSPRSGDLSVYWYQQSLDQGLQFLIQYYNGEERAKGNILERFSAQQFPDLHSELNLSSLELGDSALYFCASSLGTGSNTEAFFGQGTRLTVV.

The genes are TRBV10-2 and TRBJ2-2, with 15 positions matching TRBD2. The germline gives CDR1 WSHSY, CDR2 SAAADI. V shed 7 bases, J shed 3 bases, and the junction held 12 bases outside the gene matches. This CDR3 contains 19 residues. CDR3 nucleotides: TGCGCCAGCAAATCTACGGGACTAGCGGGGGGACGGTACACCGGGGAGCTGTTTTTT. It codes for CASKSTGLAGGRYTGELFF.

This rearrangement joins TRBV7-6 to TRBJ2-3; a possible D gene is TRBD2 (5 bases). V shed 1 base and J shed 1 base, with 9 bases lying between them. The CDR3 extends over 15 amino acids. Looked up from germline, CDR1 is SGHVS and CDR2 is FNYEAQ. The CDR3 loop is CASSLGVGGTDTQYF. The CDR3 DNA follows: TGTGCCAGCAGCTTAGGGGTCGGGGGCACAGATACGCAGTATTTT. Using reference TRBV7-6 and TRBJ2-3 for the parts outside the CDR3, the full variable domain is GAGVSQSPRYKVTKRGQDVALRCDPISGHVSLYWYRQALGQGPEFLTYFNYEAQQDKSGLPNDRFSAERPEGSISTLTIQRTEQRDSAMYRCASSLGVGGTDTQYFGPGTRLTVL.